The 29 T cell receptor beta chains in this list originate from one sample, sequenced in a study of T cell repertoires in cytomegalovirus infection. No antigen has been assigned to these receptors. A single record per CDR3 protein comes from TCRdb applying MiXCR to the reads. The sample has around 710,000 distinct CDR3 sequences; just under 30% are singletons. Sequenced here: cultured CD8+ T cells from PBMCs, sampled from culture after CMV antigen stimulation. All receptors derive from a human donor in good health (CMV status not recorded). Some clones in this sample may be carry-over from other donors' samples.

The table lists this clonotype with a few counts. The gene calls are TRBV4-1 and TRBJ1-2, with D perhaps matching TRBD1 (5 bases). The CDR3 extends over 13 amino acids. The germline gives CDR1 MGHRA, CDR2 YSYEKL. The V end lost 5 bases, the J end lost 8 bases, and 15 bases lay between the germline ends. The CDR3 DNA sequence: TGCGCCAGCAGCTTTGGGACTGTGAGCGGCTACACCTTC. Its protein is CASSFGTVSGYTF.

This clonotype occurred a few times. The chain uses TRBV27 and TRBJ2-1; 8 bases match TRBD1. Germline loops: CDR1 MNHEY, CDR2 SMNVEV (reference sequence). This CDR3 is built from 15 residues. J was trimmed by 6 bases and V by 5 bases; bases with no gene match: 9. For the CDR3, the DNA is TGTGCCAGCAGTCGTAACAGGGGGGTAGGCAATGAGCAGTTCTTC. Its protein is CASSRNRGVGNEQFF.

This clonotype turned up a few times. CDR3 nucleotides: TGTGCCAGCAGTTTTTGGAACCTGGGGGGCTACACCTTC. Encoded protein: CASSFWNLGGYTF. The rearrangement joins TRBV12-3 or TRBV12-4 to TRBJ1-2; no reliable D call. V was pared by 3 bases and J by 8 bases, with 13 bases between. The CDR3 is 13 amino acids.

This clonotype was picked up a small number of times. V is TRBV5-5 and J is TRBJ2-5; the D call may be TRBD1 or TRBD2 (5 bases each). This CDR3 is 15 amino acids long. Trimming cost V 2 bases and J 0 bases, with 11 bases left between them. The germline CDR1 and CDR2 sequences are SGHKS and YYEKEE (reference sequence). The CDR3 is CASSFTWGYQETQYF. DNA for the CDR3: TGTGCCAGCAGCTTTACCTGGGGGTACCAAGAGACCCAGTACTTC. The full variable domain, rest sourced from reference TRBV5-5 and TRBJ2-5, is DAGVTQSPTHLIKTRGQQVTLRCSPISGHKSVSWYQQVLGQGPQFIFQYYEKEERGRGNFPDRFSARQFPNYSSELNVNALLLGDSALYLCASSFTWGYQETQYFGPGTRLLVL.

This clonotype was detected only a few times. The chain uses TRBV5-8 and TRBJ2-1; the D is unclear. V gave up 5 bases and J gave up 4 bases, with 10 bases separating them. This CDR3 has 13 residues. The germline CDR1 and CDR2 sequences are SGHTS and YDEGEE. CDR3 sequence: CASSFNYYNEQFF. The CDR3 nucleotides read TGTGCCAGCAGTTTTAATTATTACAATGAGCAGTTCTTC.

The V call is TRBV7-9, the J call TRBJ2-5; 8 bases map to TRBD1. The CDR3 runs 16 residues. From germline, CDR1 is SEHNR and CDR2 FQNEAQ (reference sequence). Trimming at V came to 1 base and at J to 5 bases, leaving 9 bases not matched to a gene. The CDR3: CASSLDGTGWWETQYF. The CDR3 region has the DNA TGTGCCAGCAGCTTAGACGGGACAGGTTGGTGGGAGACCCAGTACTTC.

The CDR3 sequence: CASSRSGGSYNEQFF. In nucleotides, the CDR3 is TGTGCCAGCAGTCGTAGCGGGGGTTCCTACAATGAGCAGTTCTTC. The chain recombines TRBV7-3 with TRBJ2-1; the match to TRBD2 covers 9 bases. Trimming removed 6 bases from V and 1 base from J; junction bases left unmatched: 4. Per the germline V gene, CDR1 is SGHTA and CDR2 is FQGTGA. The CDR3 consists of 15 residues.

This clonotype showed up just a few times. This rearrangement joins TRBV29-1 to TRBJ2-1; D gene unclear. Germline V lookup: CDR1 SQVTM, CDR2 ANQGSEA. V lost 7 bases and J lost 7, with 11 bases in between. The CDR3 covers 11 residues. DNA of the CDR3: TGCAGCGCAGACCTAGGGAATGAGCAGTTCTTC. It codes for CSADLGNEQFF.

The chain uses TRBV9 and TRBJ2-3, with TRBD2 matching over 9 bases. This CDR3 is 16 amino acids long. Losses at the gene ends were 0 bases for V and 1 base for J; bases not matched to a gene: 3. Germline assignment: CDR1 SGDLS and CDR2 YYNGEE. The CDR3 sequence is CASSVGSGGRTDTQYF. The CDR3, as DNA: TGTGCCAGCAGCGTAGGTAGCGGGGGTCGCACAGATACGCAGTATTTT.

There are many counts of this clonotype. The CDR3 DNA reads TGTGCCAGCTCCGGGGAATGGAACAATGAGCAGTTCTTC. Translated: CASSGEWNNEQFF. The V call is TRBV12-3 or TRBV12-4, the J call TRBJ2-1, with D perhaps TRBD2 (5 bases). The germline V and J ends were trimmed by 8 bases and 5 bases, with 13 bases remaining between them. The CDR3 extends over 13 amino acids.

This clonotype was picked up a small number of times. CDR3: CASSVGLAAYSYNEQFF. The DNA for the CDR3 is TGTGCCAGCAGCGTGGGACTAGCGGCCTATTCCTACAATGAGCAGTTCTTC. The chain recombines TRBV7-9 with TRBJ2-1, with 11 bases matching TRBD2. The junction had 7 bases not matched to a gene; V was cut back by 5 bases and J by 1 base. The CDR3 is 17 amino acids. Per the germline V gene, CDR1 is SEHNR and CDR2 is FQNEAQ (reference sequence).

This clonotype was seen a handful of times. The genes are TRBV19 and TRBJ2-3; tentatively, D is TRBD1 or TRBD2 (5 bases each). This CDR3 comprises 17 residues. Germline V gene sequence: CDR1 LNHDA, CDR2 SQIVND (reference sequence). Trimming took 6 bases from V and 0 from J, leaving 19 bases between them. CDR3 coding DNA: TGTGCCAGTAGCCCCCCCGGGGCTACGGCTAGCACAGATACGCAGTATTTT. Its translation is CASSPPGATASTDTQYF.

A single count supports this clonotype. The V and J genes are TRBV5-1 and TRBJ2-3; 8 bases map to TRBD2. V trimming: 0 bases; J trimming: 6 bases; junction bases outside the gene matches: 6. The CDR3 has 15 amino acids. CDR1 and CDR2 (germline): SGHRS, YFSETQ. The CDR3 is CASSLEVAGLDTQYF. As DNA, the CDR3 is TGCGCCAGCAGCTTGGAAGTAGCGGGGCTGGATACGCAGTATTTT.

The chain's CDR3 is CASSLGGQRYEQYF. For the CDR3, the DNA is TGTGCCAGCAGCCTCGGGGGACAGCGCTACGAGCAGTACTTC. The chain is built from TRBV5-4 and TRBJ2-7; D is possibly TRBD1 (7 bases). The CDR3 length is 14 residues. The V gene lost 4 bases and the J gene lost 3 bases, with 14 bases spanning the gap. Germline lookup yields CDR1 SGHNT and CDR2 YYREEE (reference sequence).

This rearrangement joins TRBV25-1 to TRBJ1-3; tentative D call: TRBD1 (5 bases). This CDR3 region has 14 residues. The V and J ends lost 0 bases and 3 bases respectively, with 6 bases between them. Germline V lookup: CDR1 MGHDK, CDR2 SYGVNS. CDR3: CASSEYDSGNTIYF. The DNA of the CDR3 is TGTGCCAGCAGTGAATACGACAGTGGAAACACCATATATTTT. The full variable domain, rest sourced from reference TRBV25-1 and TRBJ1-3, is EADIYQTPRYLVIGTGKKITLECSQTMGHDKMYWYQQDPGMELHLIHYSYGVNSTEKGDLSSESTVSRIRTEHFPLTLESARPSHTSQYLCASSEYDSGNTIYFGEGSWLTVV.

The table lists this clonotype with many counts. The J gene is TRBJ2-5, the V gene TRBV7-9; 9 positions match TRBD2. CDR3 length: 15 residues. After removal of 1 base from V and 5 bases from J, the junction contained 5 bases not matched to a gene. Looked up from germline, CDR1 is SEHNR and CDR2 is FQNEAQ (reference sequence). In DNA form, the CDR3 reads TGTGCCAGCAGCTTAGAGCGGGGGGTCGGGGAGACCCAGTACTTC. As protein: CASSLERGVGETQYF. The whole variable domain, remainder taken from reference TRBV7-9 and TRBJ2-5, is DTGVSQNPRHKITKRGQNVTFRCDPISEHNRLYWYRQTLGQGPEFLTYFQNEAQLEKSRLLSDRFSAERPKGSFSTLEIQRTEQGDSAMYLCASSLERGVGETQYFGPGTRLLVL.

This sequence joins TRBV28 and TRBJ1-1, with 7 bases matching TRBD1. This CDR3 comprises 16 residues. Germline lookup yields CDR1 MDHEN and CDR2 SYDVKM. V gave up 4 bases and J gave up 5 bases; unmatched junction bases: 13. The CDR3 region has the DNA TGTGCCAGCAGTTCTTGGGACAGCTGGTCGAGTACTGAAGCTTTCTTT. It yields the protein CASSSWDSWSSTEAFF. The whole variable domain, remainder taken from reference TRBV28 and TRBJ1-1, is DVKVTQSSRYLVKRTGEKVFLECVQDMDHENMFWYRQDPGLGLRLIYFSYDVKMKEKGDIPEGYSVSREKKERFSLILESASTNQTSMYLCASSSWDSWSSTEAFFGQGTRLTVV.

This sequence joins TRBV7-3 and TRBJ2-1; 9 bases agree with TRBD2. Unmatched junction bases numbered 6, after V lost 3 bases and J lost 6 bases. Germline values: CDR1 SGHTA, CDR2 FQGTGA. The CDR3 extends over 15 amino acids. CDR3 DNA sequence: TGTGCCAGCAGCTTCGCGGGGGGGCCCCGCAATGAGCAGTTCTTC. This gives the protein CASSFAGGPRNEQFF.

This chain joins TRBV7-3 and TRBJ2-2, with 11 bases identical to TRBD1. The V gene's germline CDR1 is SGHTA and CDR2 FQGTGA. The length of the CDR3 is 19 residues. V was pared by 1 base and J by 3 bases, with 10 bases of the junction left unmatched. CDR3 sequence reads: CASSLIGQGAKEYTGELFF. The CDR3 region has the DNA TGTGCCAGCAGCTTAATCGGACAGGGGGCAAAGGAGTACACCGGGGAGCTGTTTTTT. Together with reference TRBV7-3 and TRBJ2-2, the CDR3 gives the full variable domain: GAGVSQTPSNKVTEKGKYVELRCDPISGHTALYWYRQSLGQGPEFLIYFQGTGAADDSGLPNDRFFAVRPEGSVSTLKIQRTERGDSAVYLCASSLIGQGAKEYTGELFFGEGSRLTVL.

This clonotype was counted only a few times. The chain carries TRBV2 and TRBJ1-1; D is unresolved. The CDR3 is 11 amino acids. Germline loops: CDR1 SNHLY, CDR2 FYNNEI. The ends were cut back, 2 bases at V and 7 bases at J, with 5 bases in the middle. The CDR3 DNA reads TGTGCCAGCAGTGAATCCGGTGAAGCTTTCTTT. This translates into CASSESGEAFF.

This clonotype has more than one count but fewer than ten. The chain has TRBV6-6 and TRBJ1-5; 8 positions match TRBD1. Trimming took 7 bases from V and 7 from J; bases not matched to a gene: 12. Germline V lookup: CDR1 MNHNY, CDR2 SVGAGI (reference sequence). The CDR3 totals 15 residues. In DNA, the CDR3 is TGTGCCAGCATTAAGGACAGGGTCGATGGCCAGCCCCAGCATTTT. Protein: CASIKDRVDGQPQHF.

This clonotype was seen a few times. The chain couples TRBV4-1 to TRBJ1-1; D is uncertain. Germline V gene lookup returns CDR1 MGHRA and CDR2 YSYEKL. CDR3 size: 14 residues. Trimming took off 1 base at V and 1 base at J, with 7 bases between the two ends. CDR3 sequence (DNA): TGCGCCAGCAGCCAAGCGACGGAGAACACTGAAGCTTTCTTT. Translation gives CASSQATENTEAFF.

This clonotype was seen at least ten times. The V and J genes are TRBV7-9 and TRBJ1-2; D gene uncertain. This CDR3 contains 15 residues. V was pared by 4 bases and J by 4 bases, with 16 bases between. The germline gives CDR1 SEHNR, CDR2 FQNEAQ (reference sequence). CDR3 sequence reads: CASSSPLGLLYGYTF. The CDR3 DNA sequence: TGTGCCAGCAGCTCACCCTTAGGGCTGCTCTATGGCTACACCTTC.

This clonotype was seen more than once but under ten times. This chain connects TRBV6-5 to TRBJ2-1; D may be TRBD1 or TRBD2 (5 bases each). V shed 2 bases and J shed 9 bases, with 23 bases lying between them. This CDR3 is built from 17 residues. Germline CDR1 MNHEY, CDR2 SVGAGI. The CDR3 spells CASSYGISGAQGSEQFF. The CDR3 nucleotides are TGTGCCAGCAGTTACGGAATCTCCGGGGCCCAGGGTAGTGAGCAGTTCTTC.

The J gene is TRBJ1-1, the V gene TRBV7-6; perhaps TRBD1 as D (5 bases). Trimming took off 5 bases at V and 1 base at J, with 11 bases between the two ends. The CDR3 consists of 14 residues. The germline V gene encodes CDR1 SGHVS and CDR2 FNYEAQ. The CDR3 spells CASSGDDGNTEAFF. The CDR3 region has the DNA TGTGCCAGCAGCGGGGACGATGGGAACACTGAAGCTTTCTTT.

This clonotype came up once. A single base separates this from a much larger clone, so it may be a read error. CDR3 loop: CASSIPWGNTEAFF. The CDR3 DNA reads TGTGCCAGTAGTATTCCTTGGGGGAACACTGAAGCTTTCTTT. The gene calls are TRBV19 and TRBJ1-1, with D uncertain. V lost 3 bases and J 1 base, leaving 9 bases between the germline ends. Germline V lookup: CDR1 LNHDA, CDR2 SQIVND (reference sequence). CDR3 length: 14 residues. Using reference TRBV19 and TRBJ1-1 for the parts outside the CDR3, the full variable domain is DGGITQSPKYLFRKEGQNVTLSCEQNLNHDAMYWYRQDPGQGLRLIYYSQIVNDFQKGDIAEGYSVSREKKESFPLTVTSAQKNPTAFYLCASSIPWGNTEAFFGQGTRLTVV.

J is TRBJ1-4 and V is TRBV28; TRBD1 agrees at 8 bases. The junction had 6 bases not matched to a gene; V was cut back by 2 bases and J by 7 bases. Germline lookup yields CDR1 MDHEN and CDR2 SYDVKM. This CDR3 contains 15 residues. This chain's CDR3 is CASSLGDRRFEKLFF. The CDR3, as DNA: TGTGCCAGCAGTTTAGGGGACAGGAGATTTGAAAAACTGTTTTTT.

This clonotype was seen more than once but under ten times. The J gene is TRBJ2-3, the V gene TRBV4-1; 8 positions agree with TRBD2. The J segment lost 2 bases and the V segment lost 4 bases, leaving 8 bases of the junction unmatched. Germline CDR1 is MGHRA and CDR2 is YSYEKL. The CDR3 has 16 residues. For the CDR3, the DNA is TGCGCCAGCAGCCCATCTAGCGGGCGCTCCACAGATACGCAGTATTTT. It is translated as CASSPSSGRSTDTQYF.

The V call is TRBV6-1, the J call TRBJ2-2, with 9 nucleotides matching TRBD2. V shed 2 bases, J shed 2 bases, and the junction held 3 bases outside the gene matches. The germline gives CDR1 MNHNS, CDR2 SASEGT. The length of the CDR3 is 16 residues. The CDR3 protein is CASSEPGLANTGELFF. The DNA of the CDR3 is TGTGCCAGCAGTGAACCGGGACTAGCTAACACCGGGGAGCTGTTTTTT.